These 27 T cell receptor beta chains came from one sample sequenced in a study of identical twins (dated by TCRdb to 2015 to 2016). The method was 5' RACE. Sequenced using an Illumina HiSeq 2000. TCRdb reran the public reads through fastp at Q25 and MiXCR, keeping productive beta chains. One record per CDR3 amino acid sequence lists the most common genes and DNA. Across this sample there are just over 500,000 distinct CDR3 sequences, with 20% to 25% seen only once. The ten top clones hold 0.91% of the sample. This same sample was also part of a study on T cells expressing NK-cell markers.

Sequenced material: CD4+ T cells sorted from blood. These receptors all stem from a woman between 18 and 29 years old in good health.

This clonotype was observed a few times. The chain couples TRBV10-3 to TRBJ2-2; D gene unclear. The CDR3 covers 14 residues. The germline V gene has CDR1 ENHRY and CDR2 SYGVKD. With 5 bases removed from V and 4 bases from J, the gap between germline ends came to 11 bases. The DNA of the CDR3 is TGTGCCATCAGTCCCCAGACGACCACCGGGGAGCTGTTTTTT. The encoded protein is CAISPQTTTGELFF.

This clonotype turned up a few times. The chain joins TRBV2 to TRBJ2-7; the D gene is possibly TRBD2 (6 bases). The V gene lost 1 base and the J gene lost 5 bases, with 12 bases spanning the gap. CDR3 length equals 14 residues. In germline, CDR1 is SNHLY, CDR2 FYNNEI. For the CDR3, the DNA is TGTGCCAGCAGTGAAGGCGCCCCGGGGGACGAGCAGTACTTC. Translation gives CASSEGAPGDEQYF.

The gene calls are TRBV7-9 and TRBJ1-1; D might be TRBD1 (5 bases). There are 15 residues in the CDR3. In germline, CDR1 is SEHNR, CDR2 FQNEAQ (reference sequence). Trimming took 4 bases from V and 4 from J, leaving 16 bases between them. The DNA for the CDR3 is TGTGCCAGCAGCTCCGGGGTTGGGGCGGGCACTGAAGCTTTCTTT. Amino acids: CASSSGVGAGTEAFF. Supplemented by reference TRBV7-9 and TRBJ1-1, the full variable domain reads DTGVSQNPRHKITKRGQNVTFRCDPISEHNRLYWYRQTLGQGPEFLTYFQNEAQLEKSRLLSDRFSAERPKGSFSTLEIQRTEQGDSAMYLCASSSGVGAGTEAFFGQGTRLTVV.

This clonotype was counted only a few times. The chain combines TRBV20-1 with TRBJ2-1; D not certain. Germline assignment: CDR1 DFQATT and CDR2 SNEGSKA (reference sequence). The CDR3 totals 13 residues. V gave up 3 bases and J gave up 4 bases, with 10 bases separating them. In DNA, the CDR3 is TGCAGTGCTAGGGCTGACCCTTACAATGAGCAGTTCTTC. This codes for CSARADPYNEQFF.

This clonotype occurred a few times. The CDR3 spells CSARGGQGPTHEQFF. The CDR3 DNA sequence: TGCAGTGCTAGAGGGGGACAGGGCCCCACTCATGAGCAGTTCTTC. The chain joins TRBV20-1 to TRBJ2-1, with 9 bases identical to TRBD1. Unmatched junction bases numbered 9, after V lost 1 base and J lost 8 bases. The CDR3 covers 15 residues. Germline CDR1 reads DFQATT; CDR2 reads SNEGSKA (reference sequence).

Turning to this clonotype: Being one base from a much bigger clone, this may be a read error. The chain employs TRBV6-1 and TRBJ2-1, with D possibly matching TRBD1 (5 bases). This CDR3 is 13 amino acids long. The V gene's germline CDR1 is MNHNS and CDR2 SASEGT. CDR3 in DNA: TGTGCCTGCAGTGAATTACAGGCCAATGAGCAGTTCTTC. Its protein product is CACSELQANEQFF.

This clonotype was counted a few times. The chain carries TRBV6-2 or TRBV6-3 and TRBJ1-5, with TRBD1 identical over 8 bases. Germline V gene lookup returns CDR1 MNHEY and CDR2 SVGEGT. J gave up 2 bases and V 5 bases, and 5 bases lay outside the gene matches. CDR3 size: 15 residues. CDR3 DNA: TGTGCCAGCAGTCCCCAGGGGGCCGGCAATCAGCCCCAGCATTTT. It translates to CASSPQGAGNQPQHF.

The rearrangement joins TRBV10-1 to TRBJ2-1, with TRBD2 matching over 7 bases. CDR1 and CDR2 (germline): WNHNN, SYGVQD (reference sequence). The CDR3 is 14 amino acids. The junction had 4 bases not matched to a gene; V was cut back by 5 bases and J by 3 bases. This CDR3 reads CASSPGDYYNEQFF. CDR3 sequence (DNA): TGCGCCAGCAGTCCCGGGGACTACTACAATGAGCAGTTCTTC.

As concerns this clonotype: A read error may account for a junction end that differs from germline. The gene calls are TRBV15 and TRBJ2-7; the D is unclear. The CDR3 is made up of 16 amino acids. Looked up from germline, CDR1 is LNHNV and CDR2 is YYDKDF (reference sequence). The CDR3, as DNA: TGTGCCACCAGGAGAGTCTCCGGCAGGCCCTCCTACGAGCAGTACTTC. It is translated as CATRRVSGRPSYEQYF.

The gene calls are TRBV18 and TRBJ2-1; the match to TRBD2 covers 10 bases. The J segment lost 15 bases and the V segment lost 0 bases, leaving 5 bases of the junction unmatched. Germline CDR1 reads KGHSH; CDR2 reads LQKENI. This CDR3 has 13 amino acids. The CDR3 sequence: CASSPPGTSDPFF. CDR3 coding DNA: TGTGCCAGCTCACCACCGGGGACTAGCGACCCGTTCTTC.

This clonotype has just a few counts. This sequence joins TRBV12-3 or TRBV12-4 and TRBJ2-5; 8 nucleotides line up with TRBD1. CDR3 size: 15 residues. J gave up 0 bases and V 6 bases, and 6 bases lay outside the gene matches. In DNA, the CDR3 is TGTGCCAGCAGCATAAGGGACAGGCACCAAGAGACCCAGTACTTC. Its protein is CASSIRDRHQETQYF.

A few counts support this clonotype. The J gene is TRBJ1-1, the V gene TRBV5-1, with a tentative D call TRBD1 (5 bases). V gave up 4 bases and J gave up 4 bases, with 17 bases separating them. Germline assignment: CDR1 SGHRS and CDR2 YFSETQ. This CDR3 is built from 15 residues. This CDR3 is CASSRDSLPATEAFF. CDR3 DNA: TGCGCCAGCAGCCGGGACTCTCTCCCGGCCACTGAAGCTTTCTTT.

The chain recombines TRBV10-3 with TRBJ1-1, with a tentative D call TRBD1 (6 bases). This CDR3 has 13 amino acids. Germline CDR1 and CDR2: ENHRY and SYGVKD. V gave up 7 bases and J gave up 1 base, with 10 bases separating them. The CDR3 nucleotides are TGTGCCATCACCCCGACAGGGAACACTGAAGCTTTCTTT. Its protein product is CAITPTGNTEAFF.

The chain employs TRBV6-2 or TRBV6-3 and TRBJ2-7; tentative D call: TRBD2 (5 bases). Trimming removed 6 bases from V and 4 bases from J, with 16 bases in between. This CDR3 is built from 14 residues. Germline V CDR1 and CDR2: MNHEY, SVGEGT. The CDR3 reads CASRMRLRLYEQYF. The CDR3, as DNA: TGTGCCAGCAGAATGCGACTAAGACTGTACGAGCAGTACTTC.

This clonotype has only a few counts. The V call is TRBV12-3 or TRBV12-4, the J call TRBJ2-5; the D gene is possibly TRBD2 (7 bases). This CDR3 region has 17 residues. The germline V and J ends were trimmed by 5 bases and 0 bases, with 19 bases remaining between them. CDR3 amino acids: CASSPSGRGANQETQYF. Here the CDR3 DNA reads TGTGCCAGCAGTCCGTCAGGGAGGGGGGCAAACCAAGAGACCCAGTACTTC.

The chain is built from TRBV6-1 and TRBJ2-7; TRBD2 matches 7 bases. The germline V gene encodes CDR1 MNHNS and CDR2 SASEGT. This CDR3 contains 16 residues. Trimming took 4 bases from V and 7 from J; bases not matched to a gene: 16. Here the CDR3 DNA reads TGTGCCAGCAGTGCCTTGGGAGGGGCCTCCCCGCGGGAGCAGTACTTC. As protein: CASSALGGASPREQYF.

The rearrangement links TRBV6-2 or TRBV6-3 to TRBJ2-7; maybe TRBD1 (6 bases). The germline V and J ends were trimmed by 6 bases and 2 bases, with 11 bases remaining between them. Germline CDR1 and CDR2: MNHEY and SVGEGT. The CDR3 totals 13 residues. The CDR3 nucleotides read TGTGCCAGCAGAGACAGGTCCCCCTACGAGCAGTACTTC. This sequence encodes CASRDRSPYEQYF.

This clonotype was detected a few times. V and J are TRBV29-1 and TRBJ2-1, with 9 bases that match TRBD2. CDR1 and CDR2 (germline): SQVTM, ANQGSEA. This CDR3 has 15 amino acids. V lost 6 bases to trimming and J lost 1 base; unmatched junction nucleotides: 7. As DNA, the CDR3 is TGCAGCGTCGCGGGAGGGGAGGTATCCTACAATGAGCAGTTCTTC. It translates to CSVAGGEVSYNEQFF.

V and J are TRBV15 and TRBJ2-7, with a weak D call TRBD1 (5 bases). CDR3 size: 14 residues. Trimming stripped 1 base from V and 2 bases from J, with 9 bases between. CDR1 is LNHNV, CDR2 YYDKDF, per germline (reference sequence). The CDR3 sequence: CATSRVRETYEQYF. In DNA form, the CDR3 reads TGTGCCACCAGCAGAGTCAGGGAAACCTACGAGCAGTACTTC.

This clonotype was seen only a few times. The rearrangement links TRBV2 to TRBJ1-2; D possibly corresponds to TRBD1 (6 bases). This CDR3 region has 14 residues. Germline CDR1 SNHLY, CDR2 FYNNEI. V lost 3 bases and J lost 2, with 10 bases in between. This CDR3 reads CASSEWGQNYGYTF. Here the CDR3 DNA reads TGTGCCAGCAGTGAGTGGGGGCAAAACTATGGCTACACCTTC.

In this sample, this clonotype turned up many times. The rearrangement links TRBV5-1 to TRBJ1-1, with no clear D. V was cut by 4 bases and J by 2 bases, with 12 bases left in between. This CDR3 region has 14 residues. In germline, CDR1 is SGHRS, CDR2 YFSETQ. The CDR3 sequence: CASSQVGENTEAFF. CDR3 DNA sequence: TGCGCCAGCAGCCAAGTCGGGGAAAACACTGAAGCTTTCTTT.

This clonotype occurred a few times. The rearrangement uses TRBV10-3 and TRBJ2-5; 8 positions match TRBD1. The CDR3 loop spans 13 amino acids. Germline V gene lookup returns CDR1 ENHRY and CDR2 SYGVKD. J lost 5 bases, V lost 6 bases, and 5 bases had no gene match. CDR3 DNA: TGTGCCATCAGCAAGACAGGGGAGGAGACCCAGTACTTC. It translates to CAISKTGEETQYF.

This chain uses TRBV5-1 with TRBJ2-3, with TRBD1 matching over 7 bases. With 4 bases clipped from V and 6 bases from J, the junction kept 8 bases outside the gene matches. CDR3 size: 14 residues. Germline CDR1 is SGHRS and CDR2 is YFSETQ. The chain's CDR3 is CASSQGQPGDTQYF. As DNA, the CDR3 is TGCGCCAGCAGCCAGGGACAGCCCGGGGATACGCAGTATTTT.

The chain recombines TRBV11-2 with TRBJ1-1; 12 bases match TRBD1. J gave up 5 bases and V 8 bases, and 6 bases lay outside the gene matches. This CDR3 is 14 amino acids long. Germline values: CDR1 SGHAT, CDR2 FQNNGV. As DNA, the CDR3 is TGTGCCAGCTGGGACAGGGGGCGCTTAACTGAAGCTTTCTTT. Translating it yields CASWDRGRLTEAFF.

The J gene is TRBJ2-7, the V gene TRBV11-3; 7 nucleotides line up with TRBD2. The CDR3 is 15 residues long. Germline CDR1 reads SGHNT; CDR2 reads YENEEA. Unmatched junction bases numbered 5, after V lost 0 bases and J lost 3 bases. The CDR3, as DNA: TGTGCCAGCAGCTTAGAAAGGACTAGTGACTACGAGCAGTACTTC. Its translation: CASSLERTSDYEQYF.

The table lists this clonotype with a few counts. One junction end does not reproduce the germline sequence, and a read error may be involved. The J gene is TRBJ1-6, the V gene TRBV20-1; no reliable D call. The CDR3 contains 12 residues. Germline CDR1 is DFQATT and CDR2 is SNEGSKA (reference sequence). This chain's CDR3 is CSARDPVSRLHF. The CDR3 DNA sequence: TGCAGTGCTAGAGATCCAGTCTCACGCCTCCACTTT.

This chain uses TRBV11-3 with TRBJ2-1, with TRBD2 matching 13 bases. With 8 bases clipped from V and 7 bases from J, the junction kept 5 bases outside the gene matches. The V gene's germline CDR1 is SGHNT and CDR2 YENEEA. The CDR3 consists of 14 residues. CDR3 coding DNA: TGTGCCAGCGAACTAGCGGGGGGGCGTAATGAGCAGTTCTTC. Translation: CASELAGGRNEQFF.